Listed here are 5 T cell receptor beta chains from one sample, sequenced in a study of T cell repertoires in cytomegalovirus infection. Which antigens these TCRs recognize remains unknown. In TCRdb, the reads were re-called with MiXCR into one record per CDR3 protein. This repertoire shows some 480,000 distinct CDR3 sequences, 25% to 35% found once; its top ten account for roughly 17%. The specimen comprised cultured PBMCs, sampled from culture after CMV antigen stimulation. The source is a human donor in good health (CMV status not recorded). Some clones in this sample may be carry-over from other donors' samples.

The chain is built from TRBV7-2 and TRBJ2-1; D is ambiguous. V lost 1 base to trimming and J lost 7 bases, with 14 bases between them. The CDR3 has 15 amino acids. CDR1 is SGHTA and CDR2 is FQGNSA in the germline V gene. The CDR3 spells CASSLGGSSRNEQFF. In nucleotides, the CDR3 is TGTGCCAGCAGCTTAGGGGGTTCTTCCCGAAATGAGCAGTTCTTC. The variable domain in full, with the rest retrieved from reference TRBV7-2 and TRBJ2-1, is GAGVSQSPSNKVTEKGKDVELRCDPISGHTALYWYRQSLGQGLEFLIYFQGNSAPDKSGLPSDRFSAERTGGSVSTLTIQRTQQEDSAVYLCASSLGGSSRNEQFFGPGTRLTVL.

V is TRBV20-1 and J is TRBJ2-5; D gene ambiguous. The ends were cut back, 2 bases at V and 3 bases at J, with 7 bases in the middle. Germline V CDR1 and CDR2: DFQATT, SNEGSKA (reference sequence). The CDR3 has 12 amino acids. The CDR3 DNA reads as TGCAGTGCTAGACGAGGAGAAGAGACCCAGTACTTC. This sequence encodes CSARRGEETQYF.

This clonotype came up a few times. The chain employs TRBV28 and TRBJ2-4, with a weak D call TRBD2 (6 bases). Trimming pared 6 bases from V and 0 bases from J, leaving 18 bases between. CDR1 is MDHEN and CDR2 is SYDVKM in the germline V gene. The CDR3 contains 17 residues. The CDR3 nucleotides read TGTGCCAGCAGCCCCTTCGGGGGTCAGCTAGCCAAAAACATTCAGTACTTC. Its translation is CASSPFGGQLAKNIQYF. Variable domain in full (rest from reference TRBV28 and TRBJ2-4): DVKVTQSSRYLVKRTGEKVFLECVQDMDHENMFWYRQDPGLGLRLIYFSYDVKMKEKGDIPEGYSVSREKKERFSLILESASTNQTSMYLCASSPFGGQLAKNIQYFGAGTRLSVL.

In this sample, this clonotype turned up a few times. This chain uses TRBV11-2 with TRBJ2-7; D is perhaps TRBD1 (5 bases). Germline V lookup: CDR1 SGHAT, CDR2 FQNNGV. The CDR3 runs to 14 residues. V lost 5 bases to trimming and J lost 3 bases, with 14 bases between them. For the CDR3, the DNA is TGTGCCAGCAGCGCGGCGCCAAGGGGCTACGAGCAGTACGTC. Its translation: CASSAAPRGYEQYV.

The CDR3 DNA follows: TGTGCCTGGAGTGTGGTAGGGGGTAATGAAAAACTGTTTTTT. Translating it yields CAWSVVGGNEKLFF. The chain uses TRBV30 and TRBJ1-4, with a possible D match to TRBD1 (6 bases). CDR3 length equals 14 residues. The V end lost 0 bases, the J end lost 4 bases, and 9 bases lay between the germline ends. Germline CDR1 GTSNPN, CDR2 SVGIG (reference sequence).